This T cell receptor beta chain was identified in a study of OX40 agonist ivuxolimab in advanced cancers. Some background on the complete study: Ivuxolimab was a fully human IgG2 agonistic monoclonal antibody targeting the costimulatory receptor OX40 (CD134). The paper describes the monotherapy dose-escalation part (N of about 57 patients) of the phase I trial of ivuxolimab. Three dose-escalation patients achieved partial responses, one with hepatocellular carcinoma and two with cutaneous melanoma. Of the roughly 51 dose-escalation patients, hepatocellular carcinoma was present in about 20, melanoma in approximately 15, renal cell carcinoma in 9 and head and neck cancer in 9. In the dose-escalation cohort, 75% to 90% of patients were male, and the mean age was 60 years with a range of roughly 20 to 85. The purpose of peripheral TCRbeta sequencing was to test whether ivuxolimab changed TCR sequence diversity and led to clonal T-cell expansion. Intravenous ivuxolimab was administered to patients every 2 weeks at six dose levels: 0.01, 0.1, 0.3, 1.5, 3 and 10 mg/kg. Prior anti-PD-1, anti-PD-L1 or anti-CTLA-4 therapy was permitted, and checkpoint inhibitors had been received by about two fifths of dose-escalation patients. Overall study outcomes, separate from this receptor: In the 0.1-3.0 mg/kg groups, partial responders were among the patients with the lowest normalized peripheral clonal expansion, particularly in CD8+ T cells. After ivuxolimab, CD8+ T cells had more expanded clones than CD4+ T cells on average. Antigen specificity was not determined for the clonally expanded peripheral T cells. Low levels of normalized T-cell clonal expansion were also seen in some patients who did not respond. At doses from 0.1 to 3.0 mg/kg, clonal expansion was seen in both CD4+ and CD8+ blood T cells between baseline and week 6.

On this clone: The antigen this receptor binds is unknown. No much larger clone exists at a distance of one base, and base qualities are not known.

The germline V gene (reference sequence) specifies GTSNPN as CDR1 and SVGIG as CDR2. Inclusive of the bounding cysteine and phenylalanine, the CDR3 is 16 residues long. The kept DNA is CDR3 alone, 48 bases in frame from the first base. The germline V and J ends show losses of 0 bases and 3 bases respectively, and no gene match explains 5 bases of the junction. For sequencing of the TCRbeta CDR3 region, genomic DNA was extracted from the sorted cells. TCRbeta CDR3 regions were sequenced using the immunoSEQ Assay. The table comes from immuneACCESS by way of TCRdb, which keeps in-frame sequences with V and J called. Part of the clones is missing from these tables; in studies checked, under half for an unresolved V gene and the rest for unknown reasons. This sample lists fewer than 35,000 clones; 81% were detected once. The top ten constitute about 22% of the sample. The trial excluded patients who had a history of autoimmune disease or were on systemic immunosuppression. In every dose cohort, peripheral blood was drawn for TCR sequencing at baseline, cycle 4 day 1, and cycle 7 day 1. Samples came from an open-label, multicenter, first-in-human phase I dose-escalation trial of ivuxolimab. Adults with locally advanced or metastatic head and neck squamous cell, hepatocellular, melanoma or renal cell carcinoma were enrolled in the trial. Before TCR sequencing, CD4+ T cells and CD8+ T cells were sorted from peripheral blood as separate populations.

This specimen was CD4+ or CD8+ T cells sorted from blood, taken in a trial of the OX40 agonist ivuxolimab. This TCR derives from an adult with an advanced solid tumor such as melanoma, head and neck, liver or kidney cancer. The chain is made from TRBV30 and TRBJ2-2, with TRBD2 identical over 9 junction bases. This receptor has the CDR3 CAWSVGLAGYTGELFF. The DNA sequence is as follows: TGTGCCTGGAGTGTAGGTCTAGCGGGGTACACCGGGGAGCTGTTTTTT.